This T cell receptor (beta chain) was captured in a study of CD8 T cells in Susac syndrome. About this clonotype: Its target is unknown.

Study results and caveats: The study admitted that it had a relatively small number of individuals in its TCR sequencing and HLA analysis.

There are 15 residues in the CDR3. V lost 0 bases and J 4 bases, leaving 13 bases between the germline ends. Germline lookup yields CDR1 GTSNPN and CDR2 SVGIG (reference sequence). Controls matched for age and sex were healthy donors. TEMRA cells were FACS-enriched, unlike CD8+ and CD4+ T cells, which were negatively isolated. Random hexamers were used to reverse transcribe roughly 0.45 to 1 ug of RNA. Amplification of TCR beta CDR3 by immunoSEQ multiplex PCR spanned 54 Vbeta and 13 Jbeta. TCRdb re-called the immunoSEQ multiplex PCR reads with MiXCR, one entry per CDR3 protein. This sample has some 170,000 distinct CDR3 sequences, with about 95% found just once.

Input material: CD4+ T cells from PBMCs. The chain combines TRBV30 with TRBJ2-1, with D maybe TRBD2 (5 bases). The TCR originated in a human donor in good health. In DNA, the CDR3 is TGTGCCTGGAGTGTTTCCGGCGGAGGATACAATGAGCAGTTCTTC. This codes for CAWSVSGGGYNEQFF.